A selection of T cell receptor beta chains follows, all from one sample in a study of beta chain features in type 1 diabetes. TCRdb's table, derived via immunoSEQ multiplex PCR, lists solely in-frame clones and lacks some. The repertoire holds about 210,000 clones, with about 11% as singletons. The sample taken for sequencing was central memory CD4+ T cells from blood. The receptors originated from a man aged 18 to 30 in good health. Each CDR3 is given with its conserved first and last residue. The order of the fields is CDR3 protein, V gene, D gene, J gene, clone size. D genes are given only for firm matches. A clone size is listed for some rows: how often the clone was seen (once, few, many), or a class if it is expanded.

cdr3_aa: CASSSRGRTSGNEQFF
v_call: TRBV7-9
d_call: TRBD2
j_call: TRBJ2-1
clone_size: .

cdr3_aa: CASSLAKGGDEQFF
v_call: TRBV5-6
d_call: .
j_call: TRBJ2-1
clone_size: few

cdr3_aa: CASSAGQRANYGYTF
v_call: TRBV2
d_call: .
j_call: TRBJ1-2
clone_size: few

cdr3_aa: CASRQPWATSSYNEQFF
v_call: TRBV2
d_call: .
j_call: TRBJ2-1
clone_size: .

cdr3_aa: CAISLSGNYEQYF
v_call: TRBV10-3
d_call: TRBD2
j_call: TRBJ2-7
clone_size: .

cdr3_aa: CASRSPGLAGGANVLTF
v_call: TRBV5-1
d_call: TRBD2
j_call: TRBJ2-6
clone_size: .

cdr3_aa: CASSSATVAEYGYTF
v_call: TRBV7-9
d_call: .
j_call: TRBJ1-2
clone_size: few

cdr3_aa: CASTQRRGTTSTDTQYF
v_call: TRBV21-1
d_call: .
j_call: TRBJ2-3
clone_size: many

cdr3_aa: CASSPLGGRNYGYTF
v_call: TRBV6-5
d_call: .
j_call: TRBJ1-2
clone_size: few

cdr3_aa: CASSWSLGTSRTDTQYF
v_call: TRBV7-9
d_call: TRBD2
j_call: TRBJ2-3
clone_size: .

cdr3_aa: CASSSYLARPNEQFF
v_call: TRBV5-6
d_call: .
j_call: TRBJ2-1
clone_size: .

cdr3_aa: CASIEVGNTIYF
v_call: TRBV7-9
d_call: .
j_call: TRBJ1-3
clone_size: few

cdr3_aa: CAWSPLSYEQYF
v_call: TRBV30
d_call: .
j_call: .
clone_size: .

cdr3_aa: CASSPRRTSGATDTQYF
v_call: TRBV7-3
d_call: TRBD2
j_call: TRBJ2-3
clone_size: .

cdr3_aa: CASKGSWSYNEQFF
v_call: TRBV6-1
d_call: .
j_call: TRBJ2-1
clone_size: .

cdr3_aa: CASSVRTSGSTQETQYF
v_call: TRBV9
d_call: TRBD2
j_call: TRBJ2-5
clone_size: few

cdr3_aa: CASERGGIDYGYTF
v_call: TRBV6-1
d_call: .
j_call: TRBJ1-2
clone_size: few

cdr3_aa: CASSPGTGGNEQFF
v_call: TRBV18
d_call: TRBD1
j_call: TRBJ2-1
clone_size: .